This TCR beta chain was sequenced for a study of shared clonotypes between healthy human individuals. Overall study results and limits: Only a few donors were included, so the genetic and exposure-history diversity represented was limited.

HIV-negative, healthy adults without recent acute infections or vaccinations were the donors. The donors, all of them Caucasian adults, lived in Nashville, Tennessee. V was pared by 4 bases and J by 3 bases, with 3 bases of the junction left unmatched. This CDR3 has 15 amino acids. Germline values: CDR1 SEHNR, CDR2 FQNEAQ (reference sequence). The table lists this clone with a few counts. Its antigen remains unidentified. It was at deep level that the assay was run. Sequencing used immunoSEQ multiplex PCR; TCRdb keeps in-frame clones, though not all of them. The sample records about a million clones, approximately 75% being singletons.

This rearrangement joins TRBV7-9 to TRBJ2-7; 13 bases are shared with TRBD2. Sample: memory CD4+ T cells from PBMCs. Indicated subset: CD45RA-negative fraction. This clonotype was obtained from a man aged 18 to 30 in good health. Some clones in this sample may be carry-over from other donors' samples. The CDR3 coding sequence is TGTGCCAGCAGCTCCCGGACTAGCGGGAGCTACGAGCAGTACTTC. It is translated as CASSSRTSGSYEQYF.